This passage covers 27 T cell receptor beta chains from one sample sequenced in a study of CD8 T cells in ankylosing spondylitis (dated by TCRdb to about 2017). Library creation used 5' RACE. These reads were obtained on an Illumina HiSeq 2500. TCRdb ran its own pipeline on the public reads, namely fastp trimming at Q25 and MiXCR clone calling, and kept in-frame beta chains. Rows with a matching CDR3 protein are joined into one entry that keeps the most common DNA and genes. This sample lists 180,000 or so distinct CDR3 sequences; approximately 10% were detected once. The ten largest clonotypes hold 29% of the sample. Sequencing was done on a sample of blood, either unsorted or a sorted T cell fraction (not recorded which). These receptors all stem from a male donor with ankylosing spondylitis or in good health (not recorded which).

In its sample, this clonotype was seen a few times. This chain connects TRBV18 to TRBJ2-5, with D tentatively TRBD1 or TRBD2 (5 bases each). This CDR3 has 16 amino acids. Germline V gene data show CDR1 as KGHSH and CDR2 as LQKENI. Between the trimmed V and J ends, which lost 0 bases and 9 bases, there was a span of 20 bases. The CDR3 nucleotides read TGTGCCAGCTCACCACCGTCCACAGGAGCCACCGGGGCCCAGTACTTC. Translating it yields CASSPPSTGATGAQYF.

This clonotype was observed at least ten times. V usage is TRBV20-1 and J usage is TRBJ1-2; D not certain. V gave up 6 bases and J gave up 5 bases, with 19 bases separating them. CDR1 DFQATT and CDR2 SNEGSKA come from the germline V gene (reference sequence). The CDR3 is 14 amino acids. The CDR3, as DNA: TGCAGTGCAGCCGCTGATGGACCTGAATATGGCTACACCTTC. It encodes CSAAADGPEYGYTF.

This clonotype was recorded a few times. The chain recombines TRBV5-1 with TRBJ2-7; 9 bases map to TRBD1. Per the germline V gene, CDR1 is SGHRS and CDR2 is YFSETQ. The CDR3 consists of 17 residues. Trimming took 1 base from V and 4 from J; bases not matched to a gene: 12. The CDR3 is CASSLFTSGQGRYEQYF. CDR3 in DNA: TGCGCCAGCAGCTTGTTCACCTCGGGACAGGGTAGATACGAGCAGTACTTC.

This clonotype was detected ten times or more. This sequence joins TRBV15 and TRBJ1-2; 7 positions match TRBD1. After removal of 3 bases from V and 2 bases from J, the junction contained 3 bases not matched to a gene. Germline V lookup: CDR1 LNHNV, CDR2 YYDKDF (reference sequence). The CDR3 loop spans 14 amino acids. The CDR3 protein is CATSRKDRNYGYTF. The DNA for the CDR3 is TGTGCCACCAGCAGGAAGGACAGGAACTATGGCTACACCTTC. The full variable domain, in which reference TRBV15 and TRBJ1-2 provide the parts outside the CDR3, is DAMVIQNPRYQVTQFGKPVTLSCSQTLNHNVMYWYQQKSSQAPKLLFHYYDKDFNNEADTPDNFQSRRPNTSFCFLDIRSPGLGDTAMYLCATSRKDRNYGYTFGSGTRLTVV.

This clonotype occurred many times. V gene TRBV5-1 combines with J gene TRBJ1-2, with 8 nucleotides matching TRBD1. The V gene's germline CDR1 is SGHRS and CDR2 YFSETQ. V was pared by 1 base and J by 6 bases, with 2 bases of the junction left unmatched. CDR3 length: 13 residues. The CDR3 protein is CASSLSGGDGYTF. DNA of the CDR3: TGCGCCAGCAGCTTGTCAGGGGGCGATGGCTACACCTTC.

This clonotype was found many times. V usage is TRBV20-1 and J usage is TRBJ2-1, with TRBD2 matching over 11 bases. V shed 3 bases and J 2 bases; nucleotides not matched to a gene: 3. Germline assignment: CDR1 DFQATT and CDR2 SNEGSKA (reference sequence). The CDR3 is made up of 15 amino acids. The CDR3 sequence: CSARTSGMPYNEQFF. As DNA, the CDR3 is TGCAGTGCTAGGACTAGCGGGATGCCCTACAATGAGCAGTTCTTC.

The chain has TRBV7-9 and TRBJ1-1; D not certain. The germline CDR1 and CDR2 sequences are SEHNR and FQNEAQ (reference sequence). The ends were cut back, 8 bases at V and 2 bases at J, with 6 bases in the middle. This CDR3 has 11 amino acids. DNA of the CDR3: TGTGCCAGCTCACACAACACTGAAGCTTTCTTT. Encoded protein: CASSHNTEAFF.

The gene calls are TRBV3-1 and TRBJ2-3; D may be TRBD1 (5 bases). The germline V gene encodes CDR1 LGHDT and CDR2 YNNKEL (reference sequence). The CDR3 length is 19 residues. Trimming removed 11 bases from V and 2 bases from J, with 32 bases in between. The CDR3 nucleotides are TGTGCCTGCTGTTTTTCTGGGGCAGGCAGGGCGGTGACCACAGATACGCAGTATTTT. Its translation is CACCFSGAGRAVTTDTQYF.

This clonotype has ten or more counts. CDR3 in amino acids: CASSPSSSSYEQYF. Here the CDR3 DNA reads TGTGCCAGCTCACCATCCTCGTCCTCCTACGAGCAGTACTTC. The chain recombines TRBV18 with TRBJ2-7; D is ambiguous. Germline CDR1 KGHSH, CDR2 LQKENI. The CDR3 contains 14 residues. Trimming pared 2 bases from V and 0 bases from J, leaving 8 bases between.

Ten or more counts support this clonotype. This chain uses TRBV5-1 with TRBJ1-1; TRBD1 is a possible D gene (5 bases). The V end was cut by 0 bases, the J end by 5 bases, with 14 bases between. The germline V gene encodes CDR1 SGHRS and CDR2 YFSETQ. This CDR3 spans 15 amino acids. CDR3 loop: CASSLEQGKLTEAFF. CDR3 DNA: TGCGCCAGCAGCTTGGAGCAGGGAAAGTTGACTGAAGCTTTCTTT.

The gene calls are TRBV7-2 and TRBJ2-7; D ambiguous. Germline assignment: CDR1 SGHTA and CDR2 FQGNSA. The CDR3 extends over 15 amino acids. V was clipped by 5 bases and J by 1 base, with 15 bases between them. CDR3 DNA sequence: TGTGCCAGCAGCATGGAAACAGACTCGTCCTACGAGCAGTACTTC. It specifies CASSMETDSSYEQYF.

On this clonotype: This may stem from a read error, because a much larger clone lies one nucleotide away. This sequence joins TRBV5-3 and TRBJ2-4, with 8 bases that match TRBD1. TRBV5-3 is designated an ORF whose function remains uncertain. The CDR3 has 14 residues. The CDR3 loop is CARSRTGSRNIRYF. CDR3 DNA: TGTGCCAGAAGCCGGACAGGGTCAAGAAACATTCGGTACTTC.

The rearrangement uses TRBV5-1 and TRBJ1-3; no clear D gene. Trimming took off 0 bases at V and 0 bases at J, with 10 bases between the two ends. The CDR3 length is 16 residues. CDR1 and CDR2 (germline): SGHRS, YFSETQ. The CDR3 sequence is CASSLEAGSSGNTIYF. CDR3 nucleotide sequence: TGCGCCAGCAGCTTGGAGGCCGGGAGCTCTGGAAACACCATATATTTT.

At least ten counts were recorded for this clonotype. The chain uses TRBV29-1 and TRBJ1-4, with a tentative D call TRBD1 (5 bases). Germline CDR1 and CDR2: SQVTM and ANQGSEA. V was trimmed by 4 bases and J by 6 bases, leaving 12 bases between them. The CDR3 runs 13 residues. This CDR3 reads CSVVGQGYEKLFF. The CDR3 coding sequence is TGCAGCGTTGTCGGGCAGGGATATGAAAAACTGTTTTTT.

The genes are TRBV5-1 and TRBJ1-2; D call uncertain. Trimming left V 4 bases short and J 4 bases short, with 26 bases between. The CDR3 loop spans 18 amino acids. The V gene's germline CDR1 is SGHRS and CDR2 YFSETQ. The CDR3 region has the DNA TGCGCCAGCAGCGCCCTAGGCGTGCTACGGGTGATTTTCTATGGCTACACCTTC. Its protein product is CASSALGVLRVIFYGYTF. The complete variable domain, with remaining parts taken from reference TRBV5-1 and TRBJ1-2, reads KAGVTQTPRYLIKTRGQQVTLSCSPISGHRSVSWYQQTPGQGLQFLFEYFSETQRNKGNFPGRFSGRQFSNSRSEMNVSTLELGDSALYLCASSALGVLRVIFYGYTFGSGTRLTVV.

This clonotype was detected ten times or more. The rearrangement links TRBV4-3 to TRBJ1-1; unclear D gene. Germline-derived CDR1 and CDR2 are LGHNA and YSLEER. Trimming shortened V by 1 base and J by 1 base, and 7 bases separated the two germline ends. This CDR3 comprises 14 residues. CDR3 amino acids: CASSQGEWNTEAFF. CDR3 in DNA: TGCGCCAGCAGCCAAGGAGAATGGAACACTGAAGCTTTCTTT.

This clonotype appeared a few times. The rearrangement joins TRBV5-6 to TRBJ2-7, with TRBD2 matching over 8 bases. V trimming: 4 bases; J trimming: 3 bases; junction bases outside the gene matches: 12. The CDR3 loop spans 16 amino acids. The V gene's germline CDR1 is SGHDT and CDR2 YYEEEE. Written as DNA, the CDR3 is TGTGCCAGCAGCCCCCGCCGGGGGGGAGGTTACTACGAGCAGTACTTC. It translates to CASSPRRGGGYYEQYF.

This clonotype showed up many times. The genes are TRBV14 and TRBJ2-1; D unresolved. The germline V and J ends were trimmed by 3 bases and 1 base, with 10 bases remaining between them. CDR3 size: 15 residues. Germline CDR1 is SGHDN and CDR2 is FVKESK. The CDR3 sequence is CASSHLTGSYNEQFF. CDR3 coding DNA: TGTGCCAGCAGCCATTTGACTGGATCCTACAATGAGCAGTTCTTC.

This clonotype was observed many times. V is TRBV27 and J is TRBJ2-1, with TRBD1 as a possible D gene (5 bases). This CDR3 spans 14 amino acids. Trimming stripped 10 bases from V and 7 bases from J, with 20 bases between. Germline CDR1 MNHEY, CDR2 SMNVEV (reference sequence). DNA for the CDR3: TGTGCCACAGAAGGGGCCCCAGGAGAAAATGAGCAGTTCTTC. Its protein is CATEGAPGENEQFF.

The CDR3 DNA follows: TGCAGTGCGGGGACTCGGTACCAAGAGACCCAGTACTTC. This translates into CSAGTRYQETQYF. This chain links TRBV20-1 with TRBJ2-5, with D possibly being TRBD2 (6 bases). V was shortened by 6 bases and J by 0 bases, with 11 bases between the two germline ends. This CDR3 has 13 amino acids. Germline assignment: CDR1 DFQATT and CDR2 SNEGSKA (reference sequence).

By share, this clonotype ranks as medium-sized (0.01 to 0.1%). The J gene is TRBJ2-1, the V gene TRBV5-5, with D perhaps matching TRBD1 or TRBD2 (5 bases each). Trimming pared 0 bases from V and 8 bases from J, leaving 9 bases between. The CDR3 extends over 13 amino acids. Looked up from germline, CDR1 is SGHKS and CDR2 is YYEKEE (reference sequence). The CDR3 loop is CASSLGGPDEQFF. The CDR3 DNA follows: TGTGCCAGCAGCTTGGGGGGACCCGATGAGCAGTTCTTC.

The chain employs TRBV20-1 and TRBJ2-2; 12 nucleotides line up with TRBD2. This CDR3 is 16 amino acids long. Trimming cost V 3 bases and J 5 bases; bases outside gene matches: 7. Germline V gene sequence: CDR1 DFQATT, CDR2 SNEGSKA (reference sequence). DNA for the CDR3: TGCAGTGCTAGGGAAGGACTAGCGGGGTTAACCGGGGAGCTGTTTTTT. The encoded protein is CSAREGLAGLTGELFF.

The chain recombines TRBV7-2 with TRBJ2-7, with D possibly TRBD2 on 7 matching bases. Germline assignment: CDR1 SGHTA and CDR2 FQGNSA. The CDR3 spans 16 residues. V was clipped by 0 bases and J by 4 bases, with 16 bases between them. The CDR3 nucleotides read TGTGCCAGCAGCTTAGCGGGGGCTAGCGGTCCTTACGAGCAGTACTTC. Protein: CASSLAGASGPYEQYF.

There are many counts of this clonotype. This sequence joins TRBV6-1 and TRBJ1-5, with TRBD1 matching over 9 bases. V gave up 5 bases and J gave up 4 bases; unmatched junction bases: 6. Germline V gene lookup returns CDR1 MNHNS and CDR2 SASEGT. The CDR3 is 15 residues long. CDR3 DNA: TGTGCCAGCAGTCTTAACAGGGGGCGAAATCAGCCCCAGCATTTT. Its translation: CASSLNRGRNQPQHF.

This clonotype showed up many times. This chain joins TRBV3-1 and TRBJ2-1; D unresolved. This CDR3 is 17 amino acids long. Germline CDR1 and CDR2: LGHDT and YNNKEL (reference sequence). Trimming took off 2 bases at V and 0 bases at J, with 14 bases between the two ends. The CDR3 sequence is CASSQQFGGRSYNEQFF. As DNA, the CDR3 is TGTGCCAGCAGCCAACAGTTCGGCGGTCGCTCCTACAATGAGCAGTTCTTC.

The V and J genes are TRBV6-1 and TRBJ1-6; D may be TRBD1 (5 bases). Between the trimmed V and J ends, which lost 7 bases and 9 bases, there was a span of 19 bases. Germline V CDR1 and CDR2: MNHNS, SASEGT. This CDR3 region has 15 residues. The CDR3 sequence is CASTQRDSLPSPLHF. DNA of the CDR3: TGTGCCAGCACCCAGAGAGACAGTCTCCCTTCACCCCTCCACTTT.

With regard to this clonotype: Sequence at one end of the junction differs from germline and may be a read error. This rearrangement joins TRBV7-2 to TRBJ2-1; D possibly corresponds to TRBD2 (6 bases). Germline V gene data show CDR1 as SGHTA and CDR2 as FQGNSA. The CDR3 extends over 13 amino acids. CDR3 DNA: TGTGCCAGCAGCGGACTAAACTACAATGAGCAGCTCTTC. It translates to CASSGLNYNEQLF.